What follows are 4 T cell receptor beta chains derived from one specimen sequenced in a study of CD8+ T cells in alopecia areata (dated by TCRdb to 2016 to 2019). Library creation used the immunoSEQ multiplex PCR assay. For TCR sequencing, RNA was extracted from every sample and reverse transcribed into cDNA to serve as template. Not all clones reach the TCRdb copy of this immuneACCESS table, which keeps in-frame sequences only. Checked studies attribute under half of the gap to unresolved V genes and leave the rest unexplained. The sample table contains more than 90,000 clones; only one count was recorded for roughly two fifths of them. The ten top clones hold 3% to 3.5% of the sample. Input material: CD4+ T cells sorted from blood. These receptor sequences come from a human donor with alopecia areata.

This clone is a singleton in its sample. CDR3 in amino acids: CASKRSPQETQYF. In DNA, the CDR3 is TGTGCCAGCAAACGTTCCCCCCAAGAGACCCAGTACTTC. This chain connects TRBV2 to TRBJ2-5; no clear D gene. The length of the CDR3 is 13 residues. The V and J ends lost 7 bases and 1 base respectively, with 10 bases between them. The V gene's germline CDR1 is SNHLY and CDR2 FYNNEI.

The chain is built from TRBV5-1 and TRBJ2-5, with D possibly being TRBD1 (6 bases). This CDR3 contains 15 residues. CDR1 and CDR2 (germline): SGHRS, YFSETQ. Deletions cut 4 bases from V and 0 bases from J, with 13 bases between. CDR3 bases: TGCGCCAGCAGCCCCGAAACAGGGTACCAAGAGACCCAGTACTTC. Protein: CASSPETGYQETQYF.

This rearrangement joins TRBV29-1 to TRBJ1-2, with D maybe TRBD1 (6 bases). This CDR3 spans 15 amino acids. Trimming took off 4 bases at V and 7 bases at J, with 22 bases between the two ends. Germline assignment: CDR1 SQVTM and CDR2 ANQGSEA. In DNA, the CDR3 is TGCAGCGTTGCGGTTGGATGGGGGGCTGAAGGTGGCTACACCTTC. Its protein is CSVAVGWGAEGGYTF.

The chain couples TRBV30 to TRBJ2-7; tentative D call: TRBD2 (5 bases). There are 13 residues in the CDR3. The V gene's germline CDR1 is GTSNPN and CDR2 SVGIG (reference sequence). The CDR3 region is CASTGNGAYEQYF. For the CDR3, the DNA is TGTGCTTCGACCGGGAACGGGGCCTACGAGCAGTACTTC.